This T cell receptor beta chain stems from a study of CXCR3-negative and CXCR3-positive naive CD8 T cells (dated by TCRdb to about 2019). For context, the study as a whole: In total, about 130 million TRB reads were obtained, which works out to roughly 1.5 +/- 0.3 million reads per library. The diversity and physicochemical repertoire analyses included 11 donors pooled from two independent experiments. For the TRBV-TRBJ cluster analysis, the naive subsets came from roughly 5 donors, while the memory cells came from 3 donors.

The CDR3 numbers 15 residues from cysteine through phenylalanine. No DNA appears here. Instrument used: NextSeq 550. The Human TCR Profiling Kit (MiLaboratory) was used to prepare UMI-labeled 5' RACE TRB cDNA libraries. The full amount of extracted RNA was used for cDNA synthesis, and the full amount of resulting cDNA was used for PCR amplification. The libraries were made side by side, with each library going through the same number of PCR cycles. The paper's data handling went like this. With a minimum of two reads required per UMI, MIGEC and MiXCR pulled out about 54,000 +/- 9,700 unique UMI-labeled TRB cDNA molecules from each library. Each library averaged around 40,000 +/- 10,000 functional in-frame TRB CDR3 nucleotide clonotypes without stop codons. After downsampling to 5000 UMI-labeled TRB molecules per sample, diversity metrics such as normalized Shannon-Wiener and Chao1 were calculated in VDJtools. For the central five CDR3 residues, VDJtools calculated physicochemical properties weighted by clonotype size, namely interaction energy, strength, volume and Kidera factor 4. After reprocessing by TCRdb, each CDR3 protein sequence is one entry, and no DNA is given. The V and J calls and clone size are TCRdb's, not the authors'. The data table for this sample lists 84,000 or so distinct CDR3 sequences. Of the sample, about 1.4% is held by the ten largest clones.

Concerning this clonotype itself: This clone's antigen is unknown.

For every CD8+ T cell subset, under 350,000 cells were flow-sorted straight into RLT lysis buffer, and each subset was sorted in triplicate. To keep memory contaminants out, a stringent definition of naive CD8+ T cells was applied: CD45RO-CCR7+CD27+CD95-. Peripheral blood mononuclear cells were isolated from buffy coats by standard density gradient centrifugation. Naive CXCR3-negative and CXCR3-positive CD8+ T cells were flow-sorted on a FACSAria III. An RNeasy Mini Kit was used to extract total RNA from the sorted cells. The study at large found these results: TRBV-TRBJ usage was similar between naive CXCR3-negative and CXCR3-positive cells from the same donor, while memory cells showed distinct patterns. Compared with CXCR3-negative naive cells, CXCR3-positive naive cells had TRB CDR3s with higher hydrophobicity (lower Kidera factor 4), lower energy, and higher strength and volume indices. Because surface CD5, which is linked to self-reactivity in mice, was comparable between the naive subsets, TCR interaction strength was also inferred from the physicochemical properties of TRB CDR3s. Repertoire diversity was comparably high in both naive subsets but much lower in memory CD8+ T cells. Freshly isolated PBMCs were used for most assays because CXCR3 expression went down partially after cryopreservation.

The TCR was taken from a human donor in good health. Some clones in this sample may be carry-over from other donors' samples. Recombination connected TRBV12-3 or TRBV12-4 to TRBJ2-1; TCRdb picks TRBD1, but there is no DNA to check that call. Sequences were obtained from naive CXCR3- CD8+ T cells from blood. The cell subset or site label here, explained by the study, means: CD45RO-CCR7+CD27+CD95- naive CD8+ T cells lacking CXCR3 (TNR3-). The CDR3 sequence is CASSLGPGDRGGGFF.